This passage covers 19 T cell receptor beta chains from one sample sequenced in a study of blood T cell repertoires in COVID-19. Assay: immunoSEQ multiplex PCR; the TCRdb copy retains only in-frame clones and omits some. The table has tens of thousands of clones, about 85% seen once. Sequenced sample: peripheral blood. These receptors were obtained from a human donor in a cohort sampled during active COVID-19.

This clone was detected once. This chain joins TRBV19 and TRBJ1-4; D might be TRBD1 (6 bases). Germline lookup yields CDR1 LNHDA and CDR2 SQIVND (reference sequence). The CDR3 consists of 14 residues. Trimming cost V 8 bases and J 7 bases, with 17 bases left between them. The CDR3 DNA reads as TGTGCCAGTCGAGGGGGGGCCCGTGTTGAAAAACTGTTTTTT. This codes for CASRGGARVEKLFF. Full variable domain (missing parts from reference TRBV19 and TRBJ1-4): DGGITQSPKYLFRKEGQNVTLSCEQNLNHDAMYWYRQDPGQGLRLIYYSQIVNDFQKGDIAEGYSVSREKKESFPLTVTSAQKNPTAFYLCASRGGARVEKLFFGSGTQLSVL.

V gene TRBV6-2 or TRBV6-3 combines with J gene TRBJ1-2, with 7 bases fitting TRBD1. This CDR3 has 16 amino acids. The V gene end was trimmed by 5 bases and the J gene end by 2 bases; junction bases not matched to a gene: 11. Germline V gene lookup returns CDR1 MNHEY and CDR2 SVGEGT. The CDR3 region has the DNA TGTGCCAGCAGTCAAATCAGCGTGACAGGGAACTATGGCTACACCTTC. Residues: CASSQISVTGNYGYTF.

The chain links TRBV3-1 (or the pseudogene TRBV3-2) to TRBJ1-1; a weak D match, TRBD1 (5 bases). CDR3 length equals 17 residues. V lost 4 bases and J lost 5, with 23 bases in between. Germline V gene data show CDR1 as LGHDT and CDR2 as YNNKEL (reference sequence). CDR3 region: CASSPLTPWQGRTEAFF. CDR3 bases: TGTGCCAGCAGCCCCCTCACCCCCTGGCAGGGTAGGACTGAAGCTTTCTTT.

V is TRBV19 and J is TRBJ1-2; the match to TRBD1 covers 7 bases. CDR1 is LNHDA, CDR2 SQIVND, per germline (reference sequence). The CDR3 sequence is 15 residues long. V shed 0 bases, J shed 4 bases, and the junction held 5 bases outside the gene matches. The CDR3 DNA is TGTGCCAGTAGTATAGATGCCAGGGGGTTCTATGGCTACACCTTC. Protein product: CASSIDARGFYGYTF.

The rearrangement links TRBV19 to TRBJ1-5; D gene uncertain. The CDR3 is made up of 15 amino acids. Trimming removed 3 bases at V and 5 bases at J, with 14 bases between. The germline CDR1 and CDR2 sequences are LNHDA and SQIVND (reference sequence). This chain's CDR3 is CASSITPNPDQPQHF. CDR3 sequence (DNA): TGTGCCAGTAGTATCACACCCAACCCTGATCAGCCCCAGCATTTT. The variable domain in full, completed from reference TRBV19 and TRBJ1-5, reads DGGITQSPKYLFRKEGQNVTLSCEQNLNHDAMYWYRQDPGQGLRLIYYSQIVNDFQKGDIAEGYSVSREKKESFPLTVTSAQKNPTAFYLCASSITPNPDQPQHFGDGTRLSIL.

The chain recombines TRBV15 with TRBJ2-3; weak D call: TRBD2 (5 bases). V gave up 3 bases and J gave up 1 base, with 14 bases separating them. The CDR3 sequence is 16 residues long. The germline gives CDR1 LNHNV, CDR2 YYDKDF (reference sequence). The CDR3 coding sequence is TGTGCCACCAGCAGTCAGGTCGCCGGGGGCACAGATACGCAGTATTTT. Protein sequence: CATSSQVAGGTDTQYF.

The V and J genes are TRBV23-1 and TRBJ2-2, with TRBD1 identical over 9 bases. TRBV23-1 is assigned to the ORF class and has an uncertain function. The V segment lost 1 base and the J segment 5 bases; nucleotides outside the gene matches: 17. This CDR3 contains 20 residues. The CDR3 loop is CASSQYGHHPGTGRTGELFF. The CDR3 DNA sequence: TGCGCCAGCAGTCAATACGGCCACCACCCCGGGACAGGGAGAACCGGGGAGCTGTTTTTT.

The chain employs TRBV5-1 and TRBJ1-1; D gene ambiguous. Trimming took 1 base from V and 1 from J, leaving 8 bases between them. The length of the CDR3 is 14 residues. Germline CDR1 is SGHRS and CDR2 is YFSETQ. CDR3 nucleotides: TGCGCCAGCAGCTTGTTCCGGGGGAACACTGAAGCTTTCTTT. This gives the protein CASSLFRGNTEAFF.

V gene TRBV27 combines with J gene TRBJ2-7; 8 bases fit TRBD1. CDR3 length: 13 amino acids. V shed 4 bases and J 5 bases; nucleotides not matched to a gene: 4. Per germline, CDR1 MNHEY and CDR2 SMNVEV (reference sequence). The CDR3 region is CASSYDRGNEQYF. The CDR3 nucleotides read TGTGCCAGCAGTTACGACAGGGGAAACGAGCAGTACTTC.

The chain couples TRBV29-1 to TRBJ2-3, with TRBD2 matching 16 bases. With 4 bases clipped from V and 2 bases from J, the junction kept 6 bases outside the gene matches. Germline lookup yields CDR1 SQVTM and CDR2 ANQGSEA. This CDR3 has 17 residues. CDR3 nucleotide sequence: TGCAGCGTTGCTGGGACTAGCGGGAGGGCCGACACAGATACGCAGTATTTT. It is translated as CSVAGTSGRADTDTQYF.

V gene TRBV30 combines with J gene TRBJ2-5, with a tentative D call TRBD1 (6 bases). Deletions cut 3 bases from V and 4 bases from J, with 12 bases between. CDR1 is GTSNPN and CDR2 is SVGIG in the germline V gene (reference sequence). The CDR3 is 13 amino acids. The CDR3 region is CAWREAGVETQYF. CDR3 nucleotide sequence: TGTGCCTGGAGAGAAGCAGGGGTAGAGACCCAGTACTTC.

This clone was found once. The V gene is TRBV29-1, the J gene TRBJ2-2; 9 bases fit TRBD1. V gave up 5 bases and J gave up 6 bases; unmatched junction bases: 4. The CDR3 extends over 13 amino acids. The germline CDR1 and CDR2 sequences are SQVTM and ANQGSEA. The CDR3 protein is CSVWTGDAGELFF. The CDR3 bases are TGCAGCGTTTGGACAGGGGATGCCGGGGAGCTGTTTTTT.

The V gene is TRBV4-1, the J gene TRBJ2-2; no definite D call. The V gene's germline CDR1 is MGHRA and CDR2 YSYEKL. This CDR3 has 16 amino acids. The ends were cut back, 1 base at V and 6 bases at J, with 15 bases in the middle. CDR3 residues: CASSQGRVSNPGELFF. For the CDR3, the DNA is TGCGCCAGCAGCCAAGGTCGAGTCTCGAATCCCGGGGAGCTGTTTTTT.

A single count supports this clone. V usage is TRBV28 and J usage is TRBJ1-4; D gene uncertain. Germline CDR1 is MDHEN and CDR2 is SYDVKM. V was cut by 6 bases and J by 0 bases, with 11 bases left in between. This CDR3 spans 15 amino acids. The CDR3 DNA reads TGTGCCAGCAGCTCCCGAGTCACAACTAATGAAAAACTGTTTTTT. Protein: CASSSRVTTNEKLFF. Complete variable domain (other parts from reference TRBV28 and TRBJ1-4): DVKVTQSSRYLVKRTGEKVFLECVQDMDHENMFWYRQDPGLGLRLIYFSYDVKMKEKGDIPEGYSVSREKKERFSLILESASTNQTSMYLCASSSRVTTNEKLFFGSGTQLSVL.

V is TRBV3-1 (or the pseudogene TRBV3-2) and J is TRBJ2-7, with 7 bases that match TRBD2. CDR3 size: 13 residues. Trimming cost V 1 base and J 5 bases; bases outside gene matches: 2. CDR1 is LGHDT, CDR2 YNNKEL, per germline (reference sequence). Written as DNA, the CDR3 is TGTGCCAGCAGCCAAGCGGGGGGTCACGAGCAGTACTTC. Its translation: CASSQAGGHEQYF.

The rearrangement joins TRBV2 to TRBJ2-3, with 7 nucleotides matching TRBD2. The V gene end was trimmed by 7 bases and the J gene end by 3 bases; junction bases not matched to a gene: 10. The CDR3 contains 15 residues. Germline V gene sequence: CDR1 SNHLY, CDR2 FYNNEI. DNA for the CDR3: TGTGCCAGCAAACGTGGGCGGGGGAGTACAGATACGCAGTATTTT. This codes for CASKRGRGSTDTQYF.

The sample holds a few counts of this clone. J is TRBJ2-7 and V is TRBV4-2; D is perhaps TRBD2 (6 bases). This CDR3 is 16 amino acids long. Trimming took 0 bases from V and 3 from J, leaving 15 bases between them. CDR1 is LGHNA and CDR2 is YNFKEQ in the germline V gene. CDR3 coding DNA: TGTGCCAGCAGCCAAGATCACCAGGTGACTAGCTACGAGCAGTACTTC. Protein product: CASSQDHQVTSYEQYF.

The chain is built from TRBV6-6 and TRBJ1-5; 7 nucleotides align to TRBD1. The CDR3 length is 16 residues. Germline CDR1 reads MNHNY; CDR2 reads SVGAGI (reference sequence). V lost 2 bases, J lost 1 base, and 5 bases stayed unmatched. For the CDR3, the DNA is TGTGCCAGCAGTTACCCGGTAGGGGGCAGCAATCAGCCCCAGCATTTT. This translates into CASSYPVGGSNQPQHF.

V usage is TRBV5-1 and J usage is TRBJ2-7, with D possibly TRBD2 on 6 matching bases. CDR1 is SGHRS and CDR2 is YFSETQ in the germline V gene. V was clipped by 2 bases and J by 4 bases, with 16 bases between them. The CDR3 has 15 residues. CDR3 in amino acids: CASSFRAGPAYEQYF. In DNA form, the CDR3 reads TGCGCCAGCAGCTTTCGGGCGGGGCCCGCATACGAGCAGTACTTC.